Listed below are T cell receptor beta chains from one sample, sequenced in a study of blood T cells in healthy people across ages. From the 5' RACE reads, TCRdb called clonotypes with MiXCR, one entry per CDR3 protein. The sample lists hundreds of thousands of distinct CDR3 sequences, more than 40% occurring once. The sequenced sample consisted of blood. These receptor sequences come from a man in his fifties or sixties in good health. The CDR3 runs from the conserved cysteine through the conserved F or W. Each record gives: V gene, J gene, CDR3 protein.

TRBV6-1	TRBJ2-3	CASSEEGLAGGPDTQYF
TRBV3-1	TRBJ2-1	CASSAGTGGFNEQFF
TRBV6-2/TRBV6-3	TRBJ2-1	CASSYSINAGSYNEQFF
TRBV2	.	CASQAWGTAYEQYF
TRBV10-3	TRBJ1-1	CAIRLTEDTEAFF
TRBV3-1	TRBJ2-3	CASSKSDTQYF
TRBV3-1	TRBJ2-4	CASSQDRGGLAGTQNIQYF
TRBV7-2	TRBJ1-5	CASSPAGVSQPQHF
TRBV27	TRBJ1-2	CASSLRGYGYTF
TRBV6-2/TRBV6-3	TRBJ2-2	CASSYYRMTGANTGELFF
TRBV10-3	.	CAIRATAEQYF
TRBV4-1	TRBJ1-2	CASSQAGTANYGYTF
TRBV12-3/TRBV12-4	TRBJ2-1	CASSLNQGAPNEQFF
TRBV10-3	TRBJ2-3	CAIGAGAVTDTQYF
TRBV10-3	TRBJ2-3	CAHGGRGDTQYF
TRBV5-5	TRBJ2-1	CASSLVGGNYNEQFF
TRBV6-1	TRBJ2-1	CASALAGGHGNEQFF
TRBV20-1	.	CSARHGRGSYEQYF
TRBV6-6	TRBJ1-2	CASSEPGQGDYGYTF
TRBV7-9	TRBJ2-3	CASSFVVIGTDTQYF
TRBV7-9	TRBJ1-1	CASRQGGLNTEAFF
TRBV9	TRBJ1-2	CASNLQGIGNGYTF
TRBV4-3	TRBJ1-4	CASSQEGGGSGEKLFF
TRBV10-2	TRBJ2-7	CASKKGGGSYEQYF
TRBV20-1	TRBJ2-3	CSATPSAGVRDTQYF
TRBV7-2	TRBJ2-2	CASSLETGGLSRELFF
TRBV20-1	.	CSAPPGAVRPYEQYF
TRBV20-1	TRBJ2-1	CSARVRLAGGPSEQFF
TRBV7-9	TRBJ2-1	CASSQTDGNEQFF
TRBV18	TRBJ2-5	CASSPDVGARETQYF
TRBV4-1	TRBJ2-6	CASSQGDMYLSGANVLTF
TRBV6-5	TRBJ2-7	CASRVGQRYEQYF
TRBV7-2	TRBJ1-2	CASSEDRNYGCTF
TRBV5-1	TRBJ2-3	CASRTSGTGAGTQYF
TRBV7-6	TRBJ2-7	CASASGTFPFEQYF
TRBV4-3	TRBJ2-3	CASSQETLRDYPTDTQYF
TRBV20-1	TRBJ2-3	CSARDIAGGIDTQYF
TRBV3-1	TRBJ2-5	CASSQDSGARKETQYF
TRBV5-1	TRBJ2-7	CASSFSGINNGLGEQYF
TRBV6-5	TRBJ2-7	CASSLTRRENPPQYF
TRBV6-5	.	CASSCPMGTGGRNCEQYF
TRBV7-9	TRBJ1-4	CASSLSELNEKLFF
TRBV2	TRBJ2-6	CASSDIVSSGANVLTF
TRBV14	TRBJ2-7	CASSPLKGQSSYEQYF
TRBV6-6	TRBJ2-7	CASSPGRPITYEQYF
TRBV6-5	TRBJ2-5	CASSYSIVAGGETQYF
TRBV5-5	TRBJ2-2	CASSLAQGLTGELFF
TRBV6-1	TRBJ2-7	CASSAWTYEQYF
TRBV4-3	TRBJ2-2	CASSQRPRALGTGELFF
TRBV5-4	TRBJ2-4	CASSSSGQNIQYF
TRBV29-1	TRBJ1-1	CSVEGGGVRNTEAFF
TRBV7-2	TRBJ1-1	CASSPIVGTEAFF
TRBV5-5	TRBJ2-1	CASIIDQGAYNEQFF